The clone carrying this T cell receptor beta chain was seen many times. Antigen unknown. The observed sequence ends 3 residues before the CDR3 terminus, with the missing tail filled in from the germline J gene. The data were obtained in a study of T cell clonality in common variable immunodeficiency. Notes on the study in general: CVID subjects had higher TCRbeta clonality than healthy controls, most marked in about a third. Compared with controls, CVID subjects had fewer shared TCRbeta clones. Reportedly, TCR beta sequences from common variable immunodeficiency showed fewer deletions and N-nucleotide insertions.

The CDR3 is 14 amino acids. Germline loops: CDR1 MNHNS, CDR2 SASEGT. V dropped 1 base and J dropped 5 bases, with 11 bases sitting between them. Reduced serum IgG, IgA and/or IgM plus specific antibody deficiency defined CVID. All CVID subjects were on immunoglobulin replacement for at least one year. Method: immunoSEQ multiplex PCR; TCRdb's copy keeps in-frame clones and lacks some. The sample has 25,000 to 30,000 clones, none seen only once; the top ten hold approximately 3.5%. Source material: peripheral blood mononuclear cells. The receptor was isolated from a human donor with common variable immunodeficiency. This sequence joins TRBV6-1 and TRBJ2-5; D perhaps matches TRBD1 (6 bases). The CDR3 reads CASSEGAGDETQYF. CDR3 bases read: TGTGCCAGCAGTGAAGGGGCAGGGGATGAGACC.